In this sample, the clone carrying this T cell receptor (beta chain) turned up many times. Time point denoted: pre-sensitization, week 0. The treatment was: therapeutic diphenylcyclopropenone sensitization with weekly scalp DPC. These data belong to a study of human T cells and chemical hapten exposure. The wider study: After 6 days, upper back 0.01% DPC patch tests were scored.

Original analysis: Counts of TCRs in each sample centred on a median of 95,638 and extended from approximately 25,000 to 650,000. One entry per CDR3 protein, called by TCRdb with MiXCR from the RACE reads. The V and J calls were determined by TCRdb, not by the authors. Of some 300,000 distinct CDR3 sequences in the sample, 5.5% are singletons; the top ten hold under 9.5%. The CDR3 contains 15 residues. Trimming at V came to 5 bases and at J to 1 base, leaving 1 base not matched to a gene. The germline CDR1 and CDR2 sequences are SGHTA and FQGNSA. Sequencing was performed on whole blood, taken in connection with sensitization to the hapten diphenylcyclopropenone (DPC). This TCR derives from a woman between 18 and 29 years old with alopecia areata. Some clones in this sample may be carry-over from other donors' samples. The chain combines TRBV7-2 with TRBJ2-5, with TRBD2 identical over 13 bases. CDR3 bases: TGTGCCAGCAGCGGACTAGCGGGGGCCCAAGAGACCCAGTACTTC. It specifies CASSGLAGAQETQYF.